This entry is about one TCR beta chain. Its antigen is unidentified. Patient tissue came from resections in Japan or China, 2014–2017. Two lung cancer pathologists independently confirmed each histologic diagnosis. This record belongs to a study of immune evolution from preneoplasia to lung adenocarcinoma. The study, taken as a whole, reports: Top clone frequencies peaked in normal lung, apparently declining through invasive adenocarcinoma. Later-stage lesions appeared to have more T cells, more diversity, less clonality.

Assay: immunoSEQ multiplex PCR; the TCRdb copy retains only in-frame clones and omits some. This table holds about 10,000 clones, 90% found once. This receptor was identified in an older person with invasive lung adenocarcinoma. The sequencing sample was made of FFPE invasive lung adenocarcinoma tissue.

CDR3 region: CASSPVGTDTQYF. CDR3 DNA: TGTGCCAGCAGCCCCGTAGGCACAGATACGCAGTATTTT. The chain couples TRBV5-6 to TRBJ2-3, with D hard to call. Germline CDR1 SGHDT, CDR2 YYEEEE. This CDR3 contains 13 residues. V gave up 4 bases and J gave up 1 base, with 7 bases separating them.